This TCR beta chain was recovered during a study of post-analysis software for immune sequencing data. Turning to the study itself: Some patients lacked subtype; others had relapsing-remitting, secondary progressive or progressive-relapsing disease. Study-wide results and caveats: Batch-mates among the samples co-clustered strongly by F measure. Multiple sclerosis patients showed significantly lower normalized Chao1 diversity than controls did.

On this clonotype: Its cognate antigen is unknown.

The library was made from cDNA and included unique molecular identifiers. There were roughly 1 to 11 million T cells, and roughly 0.5 million cDNA molecules came from them. Each CDR3 protein gets one entry after TCRdb re-called the PCR reads with MiXCR. The sample has approximately 440,000 distinct CDR3 sequences; around 40% are singletons. The sample comprised blood. The TCR was taken from a girl between 10 and 17 years old with multiple sclerosis.

Here the CDR3 reads CSVGGSGYYGEQYF. In DNA form, the CDR3 reads TGCAGCGTTGGTGGCAGCGGGTACTACGGGGAGCAGTACTTC. The chain is built from TRBV29-1 and TRBJ2-7, with a possible D match to TRBD2 (6 bases). The CDR3 has 14 residues. The ends were cut back, 4 bases at V and 7 bases at J, with 20 bases in the middle. Germline CDR1 and CDR2: SQVTM and ANQGSEA.